The 32 T cell receptor beta chains presented below share a single source sample, sequenced in a study of shared clonotypes between healthy human individuals. Sequenced by immunoSEQ multiplex PCR; TCRdb stores in-frame clones only, minus some. The data show a few million clones, 80% to 95% seen once. The material sequenced was naive CD4+ T cells from PBMCs. The subset was: CD45RA+ positively selected. The receptors stem from a man aged 18 to 35 in good health. Some clones in this sample may be carry-over from other donors' samples.

This chain uses TRBV29-1 with TRBJ2-1, with 8 bases fitting TRBD1. In germline, CDR1 is SQVTM, CDR2 ANQGSEA. This CDR3 comprises 12 residues. This chain's CDR3 is CRAGTGNNEQFF. As DNA, the CDR3 is TGCAGAGCCGGGACAGGTAACAATGAGCAGTTCTTC.

The rearrangement links TRBV2 to TRBJ2-1, with D possibly matching TRBD2 (6 bases). Trimming pared 0 bases from V and 8 bases from J, leaving 20 bases between. Per germline, CDR1 SNHLY and CDR2 FYNNEI. The CDR3 spans 17 residues. The CDR3 region is CASSEAPGRENGDEQFF. The CDR3 DNA follows: TGTGCCAGCAGTGAAGCGCCGGGGCGGGAAAATGGCGATGAGCAGTTCTTC.

V is TRBV7-3 and J is TRBJ2-7; 9 positions match TRBD1. This CDR3 is 13 amino acids long. V dropped 4 bases and J dropped 4; count of bases not matched to a gene: 2. CDR1 and CDR2 from the germline V gene are SGHTA and FQGTGA. The CDR3 coding sequence is TGTGCCAGCAGCTCGGACAGGGGTTACGAGCAGTACTTC. Translation: CASSSDRGYEQYF.

The chain recombines TRBV30 with TRBJ1-1, with D hard to call. In germline, CDR1 is GTSNPN, CDR2 SVGIG (reference sequence). The V gene lost 3 bases and the J gene lost 4 bases, with 15 bases spanning the gap. The CDR3 runs to 14 residues. The CDR3 region has the DNA TGTGCCTGGAGATCCCTGGGGTCGGGCACTGAAGCTTTCTTT. Translated: CAWRSLGSGTEAFF.

This chain links TRBV19 with TRBJ2-4; 9 nucleotides align to TRBD2. In germline, CDR1 is LNHDA, CDR2 SQIVND (reference sequence). The ends lost 5 bases at V and 9 bases at J; junction bases unmatched: 8. The CDR3 contains 14 residues. The DNA of the CDR3 is TGTGCCAGTAGTTTTAGCGGGAGCGGGTCCATTCAGTACTTC. Translating gives CASSFSGSGSIQYF. Based on the CDR3 plus reference TRBV19 and TRBJ2-4, the full variable domain is DGGITQSPKYLFRKEGQNVTLSCEQNLNHDAMYWYRQDPGQGLRLIYYSQIVNDFQKGDIAEGYSVSREKKESFPLTVTSAQKNPTAFYLCASSFSGSGSIQYFGAGTRLSVL.

The chain uses TRBV10-3 and TRBJ1-1; possibly TRBD1 for D (5 bases). Germline V CDR1 and CDR2: ENHRY, SYGVKD. With 2 bases removed from V and 0 bases from J, the gap between germline ends came to 16 bases. This CDR3 is 17 amino acids long. The CDR3 region has the DNA TGTGCCATCAGTGAGCCGGGGGGACGGCACATGAACACTGAAGCTTTCTTT. This sequence encodes CAISEPGGRHMNTEAFF.

V is TRBV5-4 and J is TRBJ2-7; 9 bases align to TRBD1. The CDR3 runs to 14 residues. The J segment lost 3 bases and the V segment lost 4 bases, leaving 5 bases of the junction unmatched. Germline V lookup: CDR1 SGHNT, CDR2 YYREEE (reference sequence). Here the CDR3 DNA reads TGTGCCAGCAGCACCGGACAGGGGAACTACGAGCAGTACTTC. This codes for CASSTGQGNYEQYF.

About this clone itself: Additional DNA sequences in this sample encode the identical CDR3. This chain uses TRBV28 with TRBJ2-7, with D maybe TRBD1 (6 bases). CDR1 MDHEN and CDR2 SYDVKM come from the germline V gene. V lost 6 bases to trimming and J lost 2 bases, with 11 bases between them. The length of the CDR3 is 13 residues. The CDR3 is CASSLGQTYEQYF. CDR3 DNA: TGTGCCAGCAGCCTAGGACAGACCTACGAGCAGTACTTC.

The V call is TRBV5-4, the J call TRBJ1-1; D call uncertain. Between the trimmed V and J ends, which lost 0 bases and 7 bases, there was a span of 10 bases. The CDR3 has 13 residues. Per germline, CDR1 SGHNT and CDR2 YYREEE (reference sequence). The CDR3 loop reads CASSLVSPGEAFF. In DNA, the CDR3 is TGTGCCAGCAGCTTGGTCTCCCCCGGTGAAGCTTTCTTT.

This chain links TRBV2 with TRBJ2-3; D tentatively fits TRBD1 or TRBD2 (5 bases each). The germline V gene encodes CDR1 SNHLY and CDR2 FYNNEI. V was cut by 7 bases and J by 5 bases, with 10 bases left in between. The length of the CDR3 is 12 residues. The CDR3 bases are TGTGCCAGCACGGGGCCCGGAGATACGCAGTATTTT. It specifies CASTGPGDTQYF.

The chain employs TRBV7-8 and TRBJ2-2; D is perhaps TRBD1 or TRBD2 (5 bases each). Trimming stripped 1 base from V and 4 bases from J, with 13 bases between. Germline V gene data show CDR1 as SGHVS and CDR2 as FQNEAQ. The CDR3 loop spans 16 amino acids. CDR3 in DNA: TGTGCCAGCAGCTTAGACCTATGGGGACGCACCGGGGAGCTGTTTTTT. This sequence encodes CASSLDLWGRTGELFF.

CDR3 residues: CASSLPGQGNEKLFF. Here the CDR3 DNA reads TGTGCCAGCAGTCTTCCGGGACAGGGCAATGAAAAACTGTTTTTT. V usage is TRBV6-1 and J usage is TRBJ1-4, with 9 nucleotides matching TRBD1. The ends lost 5 bases at V and 5 bases at J; junction bases unmatched: 6. The CDR3 totals 15 residues. Germline V gene data show CDR1 as MNHNS and CDR2 as SASEGT.

The DNA for the CDR3 is TGTGCCAGCAGGGGACCCCGACTAGCCTACGAGCAGTACTTC. Amino acid sequence: CASRGPRLAYEQYF. The chain carries TRBV6-1 and TRBJ2-7; D possibly corresponds to TRBD2 (6 bases). This CDR3 contains 14 residues. V was trimmed by 6 bases and J by 2 bases, leaving 14 bases between them. Germline V gene sequence: CDR1 MNHNS, CDR2 SASEGT.

The J gene is TRBJ2-1, the V gene TRBV5-4; D is possibly TRBD1 or TRBD2 (6 bases each). The CDR3 covers 15 residues. The germline V gene encodes CDR1 SGHNT and CDR2 YYREEE (reference sequence). Trimming shortened V by 0 bases and J by 0 bases, and 7 bases separated the two germline ends. CDR3 amino acids: CASSLEGGSYNEQFF. The CDR3 DNA is TGTGCCAGCAGCTTGGAGGGGGGCTCCTACAATGAGCAGTTCTTC.

This CDR3 reads CASSVSSGGSYNEQFF. The CDR3 coding sequence is TGTGCCAGCAGTGTATCGAGCGGGGGCTCCTACAATGAGCAGTTCTTC. The rearrangement links TRBV2 to TRBJ2-1, with 8 positions matching TRBD2. Germline lookup yields CDR1 SNHLY and CDR2 FYNNEI. CDR3 length equals 16 residues. Trimming took 4 bases from V and 0 from J; bases not matched to a gene: 5.

This chain joins TRBV6-4 and TRBJ1-2, with D unresolved. The V gene's germline CDR1 is MRHNA and CDR2 SNTAGT. V gave up 5 bases and J gave up 0 bases, with 4 bases separating them. CDR3 size: 12 residues. The CDR3 is CASSPSNYGYTF. CDR3 DNA: TGTGCCAGCAGTCCCTCTAACTATGGCTACACCTTC.

The chain has TRBV29-1 and TRBJ2-7, with D hard to call. Trimming removed 4 bases from V and 4 bases from J, with 14 bases in between. The germline gives CDR1 SQVTM, CDR2 ANQGSEA. The CDR3 is 13 residues long. CDR3 in DNA: TGCAGCGTTGCAATCGGGCAGACTTACGAGCAGTACTTC. The encoded protein is CSVAIGQTYEQYF.

The chain carries TRBV7-3 and TRBJ2-7, with TRBD1 matching over 7 bases. CDR1 and CDR2 (germline): SGHTA, FQGTGA. The CDR3 spans 14 residues. The V and J ends lost 5 bases and 2 bases, in that order; junction bases with no gene match: 6. CDR3 loop: CASSPTGRAYEQYF. The CDR3 nucleotides read TGTGCCAGCAGCCCGACAGGGCGGGCCTACGAGCAGTACTTC.

The V call is TRBV2, the J call TRBJ1-4; D is uncertain. The CDR3 sequence is 14 residues long. V was shortened by 6 bases and J by 5 bases, with 13 bases between the two germline ends. Germline V CDR1 and CDR2: SNHLY, FYNNEI. The CDR3 spells CASRVGSLNEKLFF. In nucleotides, the CDR3 is TGTGCCAGCAGGGTGGGATCTTTAAATGAAAAACTGTTTTTT.

The V call is TRBV5-1, the J call TRBJ1-2; TRBD1 matches at 10 bases. Trimming cost V 4 bases and J 7 bases; bases outside gene matches: 4. The CDR3 totals 13 residues. Germline values: CDR1 SGHRS, CDR2 YFSETQ. CDR3 DNA: TGCGCCAGCAGCCCCGGGACAGGGGCTGGCTACACCTTC. Protein product: CASSPGTGAGYTF. The whole variable domain, remainder taken from reference TRBV5-1 and TRBJ1-2, is KAGVTQTPRYLIKTRGQQVTLSCSPISGHRSVSWYQQTPGQGLQFLFEYFSETQRNKGNFPGRFSGRQFSNSRSEMNVSTLELGDSALYLCASSPGTGAGYTFGSGTRLTVV.

This clone came up once. V usage is TRBV5-4 and J usage is TRBJ2-7; D may be TRBD1 or TRBD2 (5 bases each). The CDR3 loop spans 15 amino acids. V was clipped by 4 bases and J by 5 bases, with 19 bases between them. CDR1 is SGHNT and CDR2 is YYREEE in the germline V gene (reference sequence). The CDR3 protein is CASSGRGRSRDEQYF. CDR3 DNA: TGTGCCAGCAGCGGCCGGGGACGTTCACGGGACGAGCAGTACTTC. Variable domain in full (rest from reference TRBV5-4 and TRBJ2-7): ETGVTQSPTHLIKTRGQQVTLRCSSQSGHNTVSWYQQALGQGPQFIFQYYREEENGRGNFPPRFSGLQFPNYSSELNVNALELDDSALYLCASSGRGRSRDEQYFGPGTRLTVT.

The J gene is TRBJ2-3, the V gene TRBV5-4; 10 bases fit TRBD2. Per germline, CDR1 SGHNT and CDR2 YYREEE (reference sequence). Trimming removed 4 bases from V and 0 bases from J; junction bases left unmatched: 14. This CDR3 region has 19 residues. CDR3 sequence reads: CASSQIWTSGITSTDTQYF. Written as DNA, the CDR3 is TGTGCCAGCAGCCAAATCTGGACTAGCGGTATTACTAGCACAGATACGCAGTATTTT. Using reference TRBV5-4 and TRBJ2-3 for the parts outside the CDR3, the full variable domain is ETGVTQSPTHLIKTRGQQVTLRCSSQSGHNTVSWYQQALGQGPQFIFQYYREEENGRGNFPPRFSGLQFPNYSSELNVNALELDDSALYLCASSQIWTSGITSTDTQYFGPGTRLTVL.

The chain employs TRBV29-1 and TRBJ2-1; D remains unclear. Trimming removed 4 bases from V and 8 bases from J, with 15 bases in between. CDR1 is SQVTM, CDR2 ANQGSEA, per germline. The length of the CDR3 is 13 residues. This CDR3 reads CSVVSASPHEQFF. The CDR3 DNA is TGCAGCGTTGTCAGCGCATCGCCCCATGAGCAGTTCTTC.

This chain uses TRBV7-8 with TRBJ1-2, with D hard to call. Trimming shortened V by 5 bases and J by 3 bases, and 31 bases separated the two germline ends. CDR1 is SGHVS and CDR2 is FQNEAQ in the germline V gene. The CDR3 is 20 residues long. As DNA, the CDR3 is TGTGCCAGCAGCAACTTGGTTGGGCGGGGAGGTGAATTTTTGGACTATGGCTACACCTTC. This encodes CASSNLVGRGGEFLDYGYTF.

This clone was detected only once. This rearrangement joins TRBV7-9 to TRBJ2-1, with 8 bases identical to TRBD2. The germline gives CDR1 SEHNR, CDR2 FQNEAQ (reference sequence). CDR3 length: 18 amino acids. V was pared by 1 base and J by 4 bases, with 12 bases of the junction left unmatched. The CDR3 region is CASSLVGKRGILYNEQFF. The CDR3 nucleotides read TGTGCCAGCAGCTTAGTAGGGAAGCGGGGGATCCTATACAATGAGCAGTTCTTC.

The chain's CDR3 is CASSTQAPGQPQHF. CDR3 nucleotides: TGTGCCAGCAGTACACAGGCACCGGGTCAGCCCCAGCATTTT. This sequence joins TRBV2 and TRBJ1-5; a possible D gene is TRBD1 (5 bases). Germline CDR1 and CDR2: SNHLY and FYNNEI. The CDR3 runs to 14 residues. Trimming removed 5 bases at V and 6 bases at J, with 14 bases between.

The chain is built from TRBV5-1 and TRBJ2-7, with D unclear. The CDR3 runs to 15 residues. V was cut by 1 base and J by 2 bases, with 13 bases left in between. The germline V gene has CDR1 SGHRS and CDR2 YFSETQ. CDR3 DNA sequence: TGCGCCAGCAGCTTGTGGGAAAACCCCACCTACGAGCAGTACTTC. Residues: CASSLWENPTYEQYF.

The genes are TRBV19 and TRBJ2-7, with D unclear. V was shortened by 2 bases and J by 2 bases, with 7 bases between the two germline ends. Germline CDR1 reads LNHDA; CDR2 reads SQIVND (reference sequence). This CDR3 has 13 residues. CDR3: CASSISTPYEQYF. CDR3 DNA sequence: TGTGCCAGTAGTATATCGACCCCCTACGAGCAGTACTTC.

In this sample, this clone turned up once. Other DNA sequences from this sample encode an identical CDR3 as well. The chain uses TRBV7-3 and TRBJ1-2; 9 bases map to TRBD1. Trimming took 5 bases from V and 2 from J; bases not matched to a gene: 3. This CDR3 region has 14 residues. Per germline, CDR1 SGHTA and CDR2 FQGTGA. The CDR3 nucleotides are TGTGCCAGCAGCCCGGGACAGGGAAACTATGGCTACACCTTC. It encodes CASSPGQGNYGYTF.

The rearrangement uses TRBV4-3 and TRBJ1-5; no firm D call. The CDR3 extends over 16 amino acids. V gave up 0 bases and J gave up 7 bases, with 16 bases separating them. The V gene's germline CDR1 is LGHNA and CDR2 YSLEER. The CDR3: CASSQDLKRSGQPQHF. The CDR3 region has the DNA TGCGCCAGCAGCCAAGATCTGAAGCGGTCCGGGCAGCCCCAGCATTTT.

The chain couples TRBV10-3 to TRBJ2-6; D might be TRBD1 or TRBD2, each matching 6 bases. In germline, CDR1 is ENHRY, CDR2 SYGVKD. Between the trimmed V and J ends, which lost 2 bases and 0 bases, there was a span of 14 bases. The CDR3 length is 18 residues. The CDR3 DNA reads as TGTGCCATCAGTGAGAGAGGGGGGCCCCGCTCTGGGGCCAACGTCCTGACTTTC. It yields the protein CAISERGGPRSGANVLTF.

This chain uses TRBV19 with TRBJ2-2; TRBD1 matches 10 bases. The CDR3 loop spans 16 amino acids. V shed 5 bases and J 6 bases; nucleotides not matched to a gene: 9. Germline CDR1 and CDR2: LNHDA and SQIVND (reference sequence). The CDR3 nucleotides are TGTGCCAGTAGTCCCCGGGACAGGGGTTACGCCGGGGAGCTGTTTTTT. Its translation is CASSPRDRGYAGELFF. Variable domain in full (rest from reference TRBV19 and TRBJ2-2): DGGITQSPKYLFRKEGQNVTLSCEQNLNHDAMYWYRQDPGQGLRLIYYSQIVNDFQKGDIAEGYSVSREKKESFPLTVTSAQKNPTAFYLCASSPRDRGYAGELFFGEGSRLTVL.